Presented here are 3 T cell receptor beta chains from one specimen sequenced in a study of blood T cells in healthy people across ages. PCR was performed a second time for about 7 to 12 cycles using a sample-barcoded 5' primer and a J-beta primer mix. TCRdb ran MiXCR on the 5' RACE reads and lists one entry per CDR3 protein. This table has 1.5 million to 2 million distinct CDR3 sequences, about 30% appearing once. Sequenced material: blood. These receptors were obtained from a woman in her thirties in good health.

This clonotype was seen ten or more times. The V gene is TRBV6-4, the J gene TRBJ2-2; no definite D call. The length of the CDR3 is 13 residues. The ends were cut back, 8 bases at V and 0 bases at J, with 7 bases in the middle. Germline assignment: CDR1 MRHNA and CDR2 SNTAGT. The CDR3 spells CASALANTGELFF. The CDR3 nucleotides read TGTGCCAGCGCGCTGGCGAACACCGGGGAGCTGTTTTTT.

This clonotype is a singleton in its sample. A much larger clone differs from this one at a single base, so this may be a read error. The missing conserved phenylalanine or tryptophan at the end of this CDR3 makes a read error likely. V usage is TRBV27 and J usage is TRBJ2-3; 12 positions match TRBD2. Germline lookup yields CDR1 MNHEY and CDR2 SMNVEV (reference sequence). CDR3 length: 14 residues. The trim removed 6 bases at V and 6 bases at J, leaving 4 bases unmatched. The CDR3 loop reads CASRLAGGYDTQYV. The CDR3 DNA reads TGTGCCAGCAGACTAGCGGGAGGTTACGATACGCAGTATGTT.

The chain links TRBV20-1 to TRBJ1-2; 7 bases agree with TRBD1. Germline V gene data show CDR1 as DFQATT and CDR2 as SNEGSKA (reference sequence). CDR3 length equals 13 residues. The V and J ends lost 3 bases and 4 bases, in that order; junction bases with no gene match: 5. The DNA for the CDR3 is TGCAGTGCTAGGAACAGGGGCACCTATGGCTACACCTTC. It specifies CSARNRGTYGYTF.